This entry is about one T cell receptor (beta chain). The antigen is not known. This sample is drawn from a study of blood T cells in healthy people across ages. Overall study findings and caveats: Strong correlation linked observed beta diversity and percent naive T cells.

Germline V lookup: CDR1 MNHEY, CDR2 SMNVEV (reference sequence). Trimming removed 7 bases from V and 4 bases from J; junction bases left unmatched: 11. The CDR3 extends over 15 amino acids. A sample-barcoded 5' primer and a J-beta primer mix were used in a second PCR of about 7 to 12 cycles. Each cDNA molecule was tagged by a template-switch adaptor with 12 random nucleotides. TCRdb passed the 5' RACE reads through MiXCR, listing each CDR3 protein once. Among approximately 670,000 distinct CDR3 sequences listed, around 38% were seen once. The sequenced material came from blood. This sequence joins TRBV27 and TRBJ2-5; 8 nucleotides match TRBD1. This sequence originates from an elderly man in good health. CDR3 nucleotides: TGTGCCAGCACCGCGACAGGGGTGACAGGAGAGACCCAGTACTTC. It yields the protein CASTATGVTGETQYF.